The TCR beta chain under discussion was sequenced for a study of blood T cell repertoires in COVID-19. The CDR3 totals 15 residues. CDR1 and CDR2 from the germline V gene are SGDLS and YYNGEE. Trimming cost V 3 bases and J 1 base; bases outside gene matches: 6. Sequencing was performed with immunoSEQ multiplex PCR; in TCRdb, only in-frame clones are kept and a portion is missing. The sample gives some 150,000 clones, about four fifths of which show up once; roughly 6.2% is in the top ten. This clonotype was sampled from a woman between 45 and 60 years old who had been exposed to COVID-19. The V and J genes are TRBV9 and TRBJ1-1; 7 nucleotides agree with TRBD1. Sequencing was done on a sample of PBMCs or T cells enriched from blood (not recorded which). The CDR3 DNA sequence: TGTGCCAGCAGCGCATTTACAGGGGCGAACACTGAAGCTTTCTTT. Amino acid sequence: CASSAFTGANTEAFF.